The present T cell receptor beta chain was sequenced within a study of T-cell reconstitution after alpha-beta-depleted transplantation in children. The TCRbeta library incorporated unique molecular identifiers. TCRdb re-called the PCR reads with MiXCR, one entry per CDR3 protein. The repertoire holds approximately 510,000 distinct CDR3 sequences, around 16% seen once, with 2.5% to 3.5% in the top ten. This clonotype was observed a handful of times. The V gene lost 7 bases and the J gene lost 0 bases, with 23 bases spanning the gap. The CDR3 has 18 residues. The sequence was obtained from a human donor who donated a stem cell graft to a child with acute lymphoblastic leukemia. The chain links TRBV12-3 or TRBV12-4 to TRBJ2-3, with D maybe TRBD2 (5 bases). Sequencing used PBMCs from the stem cell graft donor, obtained from the stem cell graft. CDR3 residues: CASIPSGLPLSSTDTQYF. The CDR3 DNA sequence: TGTGCCAGCATCCCTTCCGGACTCCCTCTTTCTAGCACAGATACGCAGTATTTT.